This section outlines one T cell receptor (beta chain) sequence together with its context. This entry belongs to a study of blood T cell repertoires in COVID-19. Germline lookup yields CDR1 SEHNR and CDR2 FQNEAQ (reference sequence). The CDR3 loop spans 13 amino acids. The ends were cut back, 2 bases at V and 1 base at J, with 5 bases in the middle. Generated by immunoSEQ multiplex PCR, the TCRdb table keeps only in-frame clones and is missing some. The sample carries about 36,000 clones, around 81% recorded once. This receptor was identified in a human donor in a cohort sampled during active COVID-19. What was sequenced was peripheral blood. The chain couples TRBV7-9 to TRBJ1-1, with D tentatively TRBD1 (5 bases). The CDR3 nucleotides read TGTGCCAGCAGCTTACAGGGGAACACTGAAGCTTTCTTT. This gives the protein CASSLQGNTEAFF.